These 6 T cell receptor beta chains came from one sample sequenced in a study of blood T cell repertoires in COVID-19. This table comes from immunoSEQ multiplex PCR, and its TCRdb copy is limited to in-frame clones, with some not included. The sample shows 150,000 to 200,000 clones, approximately 80% of them seen only once. What was sequenced was PBMCs or T cells enriched from blood (not recorded which). Source of these receptors: an older woman who had recovered from COVID-19.

V gene TRBV5-1 combines with J gene TRBJ1-2, with 9 nucleotides matching TRBD1. The germline V gene has CDR1 SGHRS and CDR2 YFSETQ. V gave up 3 bases and J gave up 2 bases; unmatched junction bases: 8. This CDR3 contains 16 residues. CDR3 residues: CASSSYPGTGNYGYTF. CDR3 nucleotide sequence: TGCGCCAGCAGCTCCTACCCCGGGACAGGGAACTATGGCTACACCTTC.

This sequence joins TRBV2 and TRBJ2-3; possibly TRBD1 for D (5 bases). CDR3 length: 14 amino acids. Germline-derived CDR1 and CDR2 are SNHLY and FYNNEI. The ends were cut back, 6 bases at V and 4 bases at J, with 14 bases in the middle. The CDR3 coding sequence is TGTGCCAGCAGGCCAAGCCTGGGGCCAGATACGCAGTATTTT. Translation: CASRPSLGPDTQYF.

This rearrangement joins TRBV18 to TRBJ1-5, with 7 bases that match TRBD1. CDR1 KGHSH and CDR2 LQKENI come from the germline V gene. The CDR3 length is 15 residues. V lost 3 bases, J lost 3 bases, and 5 bases stayed unmatched. CDR3 in amino acids: CASSPEQGINQPQHF. CDR3 DNA: TGTGCCAGCTCACCGGAACAGGGGATCAATCAGCCCCAGCATTTT.

This chain links TRBV12-5 with TRBJ2-2, with 9 nucleotides matching TRBD1. V lost 0 bases to trimming and J lost 4 bases; unmatched junction nucleotides: 6. Germline lookup yields CDR1 LGHNT and CDR2 FRNRAP. The CDR3 extends over 17 amino acids. As DNA, the CDR3 is TGTGCTAGTGGTTTGGTACGAACAGGGGGCACCACCGGGGAGCTGTTTTTT. As protein: CASGLVRTGGTTGELFF. The full variable domain, with the rest looked up from reference TRBV12-5 and TRBJ2-2, is DARVTQTPRHKVTEMGQEVTMRCQPILGHNTVFWYRQTMMQGLELLAYFRNRAPLDDSGMPKDRFSAEMPDATLATLKIQPSEPRDSAVYFCASGLVRTGGTTGELFFGEGSRLTVL.

V usage is TRBV29-1 and J usage is TRBJ2-1; 8 bases map to TRBD2. The germline V gene encodes CDR1 SQVTM and CDR2 ANQGSEA. V dropped 7 bases and J dropped 4; count of bases not matched to a gene: 6. CDR3 size: 13 residues. The CDR3 sequence is CSGFGLAYNEQFF. CDR3 in DNA: TGCAGCGGGTTCGGACTAGCTTACAATGAGCAGTTCTTC.

The V call is TRBV9, the J call TRBJ2-3; D is uncertain. Germline CDR1 and CDR2: SGDLS and YYNGEE. CDR3 length: 13 amino acids. With 3 bases removed from V and 3 bases from J, the gap between germline ends came to 8 bases. The CDR3: CASSGPVTDTQYF. For the CDR3, the DNA is TGTGCCAGCAGCGGGCCAGTAACAGATACGCAGTATTTT.